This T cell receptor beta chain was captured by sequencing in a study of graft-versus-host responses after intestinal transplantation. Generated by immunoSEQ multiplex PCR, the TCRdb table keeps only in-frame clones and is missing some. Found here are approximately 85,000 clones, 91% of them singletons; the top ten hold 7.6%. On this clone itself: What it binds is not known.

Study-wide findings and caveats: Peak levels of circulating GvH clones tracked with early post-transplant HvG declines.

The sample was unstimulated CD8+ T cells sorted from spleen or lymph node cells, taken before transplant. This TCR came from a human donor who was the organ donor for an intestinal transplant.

The CDR3 protein is CASSTGGGPSDPRDYEQYF. The CDR3 bases are TGTGCCAGTAGTACAGGAGGAGGGCCGAGCGACCCAAGGGACTACGAGCAGTACTTC. V is TRBV19 and J is TRBJ2-7; a weak D match, TRBD2 (6 bases). CDR1 is LNHDA and CDR2 is SQIVND in the germline V gene (reference sequence). V was pared by 4 bases and J by 3 bases, with 28 bases between. The CDR3 totals 19 residues.